The clone carrying this T cell receptor beta chain was seen a handful of times. Its antigen is as yet unknown. This entry is derived from a study of blood T cells in healthy people across ages. The study, taken as a whole, reports: Naive CD4+ cells and diversity were both higher in long-lived donors than in aged donors.

The use of a sample-barcoded 5' primer and a J-beta primer mix characterized a second PCR of roughly 7 to 11 cycles. From the 5' RACE reads, TCRdb called clonotypes with MiXCR, one entry per CDR3 protein. The repertoire has hundreds of thousands of distinct CDR3 sequences, about half of them found once; the top ten carry roughly 31%. A minimum of 7 million PBMCs was isolated per sample. The sequence was collected from a woman aged 55-70 years in good health. Sequencing input: blood.

The DNA of the CDR3 is TGTGCCACCAGTGATACAGGGGCCCAAGAGACCCAGTACTTC. This encodes CATSDTGAQETQYF. This chain links TRBV24-1 with TRBJ2-5, with 7 bases matching TRBD1. Unmatched junction bases numbered 1, after V lost 3 bases and J lost 1 base. CDR3 length equals 14 residues. CDR1 is KGHDR and CDR2 is SFDVKD in the germline V gene.